The clone carrying this T cell receptor beta chain was picked up a small number of times. Its specificity is unknown. Making use of molecular barcodes, quantitative 5'-RACE generated TCR beta libraries. TCRdb reanalysed the 5' RACE reads using MiXCR and keeps one entry per CDR3 protein. The sample comprises roughly 700,000 distinct CDR3 sequences, roughly 20% of which are singletons, and under 20% rests with the top ten. CDR3 length equals 11 residues. The V gene's germline CDR1 is MDHEN and CDR2 SYDVKM. Trimming took 6 bases from V and 6 from J; bases not matched to a gene: 1. This entry comes from a study of CD8 T cells in ankylosing spondylitis. General study points: The disease-linked clones had a CD8+ phenotype and low blood frequencies. Reports of some motif variants in reactive arthritis synovial fluid and blood predate this one. As reported, disease-linked clones showed significant enrichment in matched ankylosing spondylitis synovial fluid. A TCR beta motif made of several highly homologous variants seemed typical of ankylosing spondylitis blood.

The source of this sequence is a male donor with ankylosing spondylitis. The material sequenced was blood, either unsorted or a sorted T cell fraction (not recorded which). The rearrangement joins TRBV28 to TRBJ2-7; 8 positions agree with TRBD1. DNA of the CDR3: TGTGCCAGCAGGCAGGGGGCCGAGCAGTACTTC. It yields the protein CASRQGAEQYF.